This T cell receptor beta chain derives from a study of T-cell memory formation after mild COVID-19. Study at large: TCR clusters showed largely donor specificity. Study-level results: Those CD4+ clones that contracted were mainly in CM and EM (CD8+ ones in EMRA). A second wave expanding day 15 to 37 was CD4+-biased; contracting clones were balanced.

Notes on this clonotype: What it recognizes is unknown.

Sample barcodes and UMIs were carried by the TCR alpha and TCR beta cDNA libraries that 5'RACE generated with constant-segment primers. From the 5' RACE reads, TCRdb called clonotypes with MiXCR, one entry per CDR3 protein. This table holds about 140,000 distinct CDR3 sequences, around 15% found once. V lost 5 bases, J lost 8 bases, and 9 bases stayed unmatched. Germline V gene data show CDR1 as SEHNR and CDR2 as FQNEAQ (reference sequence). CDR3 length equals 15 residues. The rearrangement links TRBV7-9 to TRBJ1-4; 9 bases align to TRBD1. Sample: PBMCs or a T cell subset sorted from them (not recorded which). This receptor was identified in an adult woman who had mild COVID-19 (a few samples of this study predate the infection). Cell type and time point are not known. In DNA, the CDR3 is TGTGCCAGCAGCGCCCCCGGGACAGGGAAAGAAAAACTGTTTTTT. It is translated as CASSAPGTGKEKLFF.